Sequencing of this T cell receptor (beta chain) was carried out in a study of T cell clonotyping in hematopoietic cell transplantation. In the case of this clone: Its antigen is unidentified.

V lost 4 bases and J lost 1, with 23 bases in between. The germline V gene encodes CDR1 LGHNA and CDR2 YNFKEQ. The CDR3 has 19 amino acids. Broader study findings: Cells were unsorted, so CD4 and CD8 contributions were not separated. Higher Inverse Simpson Index values in graft donor and pretransplant recipient predicted broader posttransplant TCR diversity.

The protocol was immunoSEQ multiplex PCR, while the TCRdb copy is restricted to in-frame clones and leaves out a portion. This sample has roughly 29,000 clones; 90% to 95% occur once, and the top ten carry roughly 10%. Sequencing was performed on PBMCs, taken 100 days after allogeneic stem cell transplant. The sequence was obtained from a female patient aged 50-59 years who had an allogeneic stem cell transplant from a related donor, so the T cells may come from the graft donor. Some clones in this sample may be carry-over from other donors' samples. The gene calls are TRBV4-2 and TRBJ1-5; a possible D gene is TRBD1 (5 bases). CDR3 residues: CASSPTGWAGRGSNQPQHF. The DNA of the CDR3 is TGTGCCAGCAGCCCGACCGGTTGGGCGGGACGGGGGAGCAATCAGCCCCAGCATTTT.